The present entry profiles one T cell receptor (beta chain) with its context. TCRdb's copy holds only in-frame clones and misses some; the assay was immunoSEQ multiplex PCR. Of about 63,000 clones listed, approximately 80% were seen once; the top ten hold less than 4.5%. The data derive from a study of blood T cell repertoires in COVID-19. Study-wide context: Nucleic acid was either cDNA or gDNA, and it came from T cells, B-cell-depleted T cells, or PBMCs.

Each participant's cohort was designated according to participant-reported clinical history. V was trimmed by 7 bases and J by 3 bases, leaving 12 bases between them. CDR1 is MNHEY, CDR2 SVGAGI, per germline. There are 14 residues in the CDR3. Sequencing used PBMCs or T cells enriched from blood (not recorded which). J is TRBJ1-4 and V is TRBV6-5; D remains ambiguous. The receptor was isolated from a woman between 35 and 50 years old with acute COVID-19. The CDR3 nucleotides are TGTGCCAGCAAAGCACAGCTATCTAATGAAAAACTGTTTTTT. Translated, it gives CASKAQLSNEKLFF.